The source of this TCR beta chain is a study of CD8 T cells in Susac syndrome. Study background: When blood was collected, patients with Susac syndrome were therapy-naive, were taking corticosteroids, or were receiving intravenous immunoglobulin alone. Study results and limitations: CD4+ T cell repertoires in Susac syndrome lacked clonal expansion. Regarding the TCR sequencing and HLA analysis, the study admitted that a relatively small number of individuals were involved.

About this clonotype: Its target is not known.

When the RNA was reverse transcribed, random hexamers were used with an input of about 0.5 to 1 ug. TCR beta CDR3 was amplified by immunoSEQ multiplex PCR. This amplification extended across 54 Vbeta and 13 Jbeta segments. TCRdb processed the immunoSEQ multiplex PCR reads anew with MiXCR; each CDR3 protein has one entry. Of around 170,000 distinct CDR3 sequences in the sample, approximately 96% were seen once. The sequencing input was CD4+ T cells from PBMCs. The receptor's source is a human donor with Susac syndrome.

The CDR3 coding sequence is TGCAGTGGTAGCTGGGCGGGCCTGGAGACCCAGTACTTC. Amino acids: CSGSWAGLETQYF. The V call is TRBV20-1, the J call TRBJ2-5; a possible D gene is TRBD2 (5 bases). Germline assignment: CDR1 DFQATT and CDR2 SNEGSKA (reference sequence). The V and J ends lost 7 bases and 5 bases respectively, with 17 bases between them. The CDR3 is 13 amino acids.